This T cell receptor beta chain stems from a study of blood T cells in healthy people across ages. Findings and limits, study-wide: Observed TCR beta diversity per million T cells went down as age went up. This fall followed a roughly linear course with age. Diversity was higher, and naive CD4+ cells more numerous, in long-lived donors than in aged donors.

The use of a sample-barcoded 5' primer and a J-beta primer mix characterized a second PCR of 7 to 11 cycles. A template-switch adaptor containing 12 random nucleotides labeled each cDNA molecule. TCRdb independently ran MiXCR on the 5' RACE reads; one entry per CDR3 protein. Here the sample spans 1.2 million to 1.5 million distinct CDR3 sequences, approximately 59% being singletons. For this clonotype: Its specificity is not known.

Germline V gives CDR1 DFQATT, CDR2 SNEGSKA (reference sequence). This CDR3 is 13 amino acids long. V lost 2 bases to trimming and J lost 7 bases; unmatched junction nucleotides: 7. Sample: blood. The rearrangement joins TRBV20-1 to TRBJ2-7, with 8 bases matching TRBD2. This TCR was recovered from a man between 18 and 29 years old in good health. The CDR3 region is CSARRGGVNEQYF. The CDR3 DNA sequence: TGCAGTGCTAGACGGGGGGGCGTCAATGAGCAGTACTTC.